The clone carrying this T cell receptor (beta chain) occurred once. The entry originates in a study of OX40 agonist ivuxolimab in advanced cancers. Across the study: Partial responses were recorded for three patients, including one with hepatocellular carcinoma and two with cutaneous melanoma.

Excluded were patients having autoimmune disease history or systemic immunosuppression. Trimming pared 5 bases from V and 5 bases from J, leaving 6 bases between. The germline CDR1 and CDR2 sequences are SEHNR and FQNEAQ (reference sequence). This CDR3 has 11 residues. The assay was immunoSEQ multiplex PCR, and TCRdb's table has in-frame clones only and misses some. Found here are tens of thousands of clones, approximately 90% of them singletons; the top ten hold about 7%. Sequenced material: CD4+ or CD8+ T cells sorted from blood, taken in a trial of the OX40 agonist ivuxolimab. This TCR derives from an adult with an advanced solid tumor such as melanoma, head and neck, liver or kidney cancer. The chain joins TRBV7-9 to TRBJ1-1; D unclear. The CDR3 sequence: CASSLKTEAFF. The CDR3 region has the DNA TGTGCCAGCAGCCTCAAGACTGAAGCTTTCTTT. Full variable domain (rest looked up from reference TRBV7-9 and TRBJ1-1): DTGVSQNPRHKITKRGQNVTFRCDPISEHNRLYWYRQTLGQGPEFLTYFQNEAQLEKSRLLSDRFSAERPKGSFSTLEIQRTEQGDSAMYLCASSLKTEAFFGQGTRLTVV.